This passage covers 21 T cell receptor beta chains from one sample sequenced in a study of blood T cell repertoires in COVID-19. This table comes from immunoSEQ multiplex PCR, and its TCRdb copy is limited to in-frame clones, with some not included. Of 200,000 to 250,000 clones in the sample, more than 75% were seen once. Sequencing was carried out using PBMCs or T cells enriched from blood (not recorded which). These receptors came from a woman aged 50 to 65 who had recovered from COVID-19.

V gene TRBV7-3 combines with J gene TRBJ2-5, with TRBD2 matching 11 bases. Trimming cost V 4 bases and J 5 bases; bases outside gene matches: 9. Germline V CDR1 and CDR2: SGHTA, FQGTGA. The CDR3 has 16 residues. CDR3 sequence (DNA): TGTGCCAGCAGCTCCGACGGGACTAGCGGAGGGGAGACCCAGTACTTC. Translated, it gives CASSSDGTSGGETQYF.

V usage is TRBV2 and J usage is TRBJ2-7; maybe TRBD1 (5 bases). The CDR3 sequence is 13 residues long. Between the trimmed V and J ends, which lost 7 bases and 0 bases, there was a span of 10 bases. Per germline, CDR1 SNHLY and CDR2 FYNNEI. CDR3: CASKQDRSYEQYF. The CDR3 DNA reads as TGTGCCAGCAAACAGGACCGCTCCTACGAGCAGTACTTC. The variable domain in full, with the rest retrieved from reference TRBV2 and TRBJ2-7, is EPEVTQTPSHQVTQMGQEVILRCVPISNHLYFYWYRQILGQKVEFLVSFYNNEISEKSEIFDDQFSVERPDGSNFTLKIRSTKLEDSAMYFCASKQDRSYEQYFGPGTRLTVT.

The rearrangement uses TRBV28 and TRBJ2-7; D ambiguous. V shed 8 bases and J shed 0 bases, with 8 bases lying between them. Germline loops: CDR1 MDHEN, CDR2 SYDVKM. The CDR3 is made up of 12 amino acids. CDR3 loop: CASRGFSYEQYF. The CDR3 nucleotides are TGTGCCAGCCGTGGCTTCTCCTACGAGCAGTACTTC.

The count of this clone is one. This sequence joins TRBV6-5 and TRBJ1-3, with D perhaps TRBD1 (6 bases). V was pared by 0 bases and J by 1 base, with 7 bases between. The length of the CDR3 is 15 residues. Germline values: CDR1 MNHEY, CDR2 SVGAGI. The CDR3 nucleotides read TGTGCCAGCAGTTACTCAGGGGGTTCTGGAAACACCATATATTTT. The encoded protein is CASSYSGGSGNTIYF.

The J gene is TRBJ1-5, the V gene TRBV7-9; weak D call: TRBD1 (5 bases). V lost 3 bases and J 2 bases, leaving 11 bases between the germline ends. Germline assignment: CDR1 SEHNR and CDR2 FQNEAQ (reference sequence). The CDR3 covers 15 residues. CDR3 residues: CASSFSGWGNQPQHF. In DNA, the CDR3 is TGTGCCAGCAGCTTTTCAGGGTGGGGCAATCAGCCCCAGCATTTT.

This clone was seen more than once but under ten times. This chain connects TRBV7-2 to TRBJ2-1; weak D call: TRBD2 (6 bases). CDR1 is SGHTA and CDR2 is FQGNSA in the germline V gene. The CDR3 length is 14 residues. Trimming left V 2 bases short and J 9 bases short, with 14 bases between. The CDR3 protein is CASSLIGSFSEQFF. CDR3 bases: TGTGCCAGCAGCTTAATCGGGAGTTTCAGTGAGCAGTTCTTC.

V and J are TRBV2 and TRBJ2-5; TRBD2 is a possible D gene (5 bases). The V end was cut by 7 bases, the J end by 5 bases, with 11 bases between. CDR1 is SNHLY and CDR2 is FYNNEI in the germline V gene. The CDR3 runs 12 residues. CDR3 sequence: CASTRTQETQYF. The CDR3 bases are TGTGCCAGCACAAGGACTCAGGAGACCCAGTACTTC. Variable domain in full (rest from reference TRBV2 and TRBJ2-5): EPEVTQTPSHQVTQMGQEVILRCVPISNHLYFYWYRQILGQKVEFLVSFYNNEISEKSEIFDDQFSVERPDGSNFTLKIRSTKLEDSAMYFCASTRTQETQYFGPGTRLLVL.

This sequence joins TRBV7-3 and TRBJ2-1; 8 bases are a match to TRBD2. V trimming: 0 bases; J trimming: 1 base; junction bases outside the gene matches: 5. Germline V gene sequence: CDR1 SGHTA, CDR2 FQGTGA. The CDR3 totals 17 residues. The DNA for the CDR3 is TGTGCCAGCAGCTTAACTGAGGGACTAGGTTCCTACAATGAGCAGTTCTTC. Protein: CASSLTEGLGSYNEQFF.

The chain links TRBV30 to TRBJ1-5; D is uncertain. Trimming removed 7 bases from V and 0 bases from J, with 10 bases in between. The length of the CDR3 is 13 residues. Germline V gene lookup returns CDR1 GTSNPN and CDR2 SVGIG (reference sequence). CDR3 DNA sequence: TGTGCCTCCTCGGTGAATAGCAATCAGCCCCAGCATTTT. As protein: CASSVNSNQPQHF.

The rearrangement joins TRBV14 to TRBJ2-1, with 8 positions matching TRBD2. Germline V lookup: CDR1 SGHDN, CDR2 FVKESK. The trim removed 8 bases at V and 11 bases at J, leaving 11 bases unmatched. The CDR3 runs to 13 residues. CDR3 in amino acids: CASLEGAGVKQFF. CDR3 bases: TGTGCCAGCCTTGAGGGAGCGGGGGTTAAGCAGTTCTTC.

This clone occurred a few times. The chain employs TRBV30 and TRBJ2-1; the D gene is possibly TRBD2 (5 bases). There are 13 residues in the CDR3. Trimming removed 0 bases at V and 6 bases at J, with 9 bases between. Germline CDR1 reads GTSNPN; CDR2 reads SVGIG (reference sequence). This CDR3 reads CAWSVLVGNEQFF. In nucleotides, the CDR3 is TGTGCCTGGAGTGTACTAGTGGGCAATGAGCAGTTCTTC.

This chain links TRBV2 with TRBJ1-1; 11 positions agree with TRBD1. CDR1 and CDR2 (germline): SNHLY, FYNNEI. The CDR3 covers 13 residues. Trimming removed 9 bases from V and 6 bases from J; junction bases left unmatched: 6. CDR3 amino acids: CASGDRGSAEAFF. The CDR3 region has the DNA TGTGCCAGTGGGGACAGGGGGTCGGCTGAAGCTTTCTTT.

V is TRBV5-4 and J is TRBJ2-7, with D possibly TRBD1 on 5 matching bases. V dropped 0 bases and J dropped 1 base, with 11 bases sitting between them. Germline values: CDR1 SGHNT, CDR2 YYREEE (reference sequence). There are 15 residues in the CDR3. In DNA form, the CDR3 reads TGTGCCAGCAGCTTGGGTGCAGGGTGGTCCTACGAGCAGTACTTC. It specifies CASSLGAGWSYEQYF.

The genes are TRBV7-9 and TRBJ2-1; the match to TRBD2 covers 7 bases. The CDR3 has 16 amino acids. Trimming at V came to 3 bases and at J to 4 bases, leaving 9 bases not matched to a gene. Per the germline V gene, CDR1 is SEHNR and CDR2 is FQNEAQ (reference sequence). The CDR3 bases are TGTGCCAGCAGCTTGAGGAGACTAGCTGATTACAATGAGCAGTTCTTC. Protein product: CASSLRRLADYNEQFF. The full variable domain, completed using reference TRBV7-9 and TRBJ2-1, is DTGVSQNPRHKITKRGQNVTFRCDPISEHNRLYWYRQTLGQGPEFLTYFQNEAQLEKSRLLSDRFSAERPKGSFSTLEIQRTEQGDSAMYLCASSLRRLADYNEQFFGPGTRLTVL.

The V and J genes are TRBV2 and TRBJ1-2, with 9 bases identical to TRBD1. The CDR3 runs to 13 residues. With 10 bases clipped from V and 4 bases from J, the junction kept 7 bases outside the gene matches. Per the germline V gene, CDR1 is SNHLY and CDR2 is FYNNEI. For the CDR3, the DNA is TGTGCCATCATTGGACAGGGGATCTATGGCTACACCTTC. Protein: CAIIGQGIYGYTF.

This CDR3 reads CASNRQRQETQYF. The CDR3 DNA is TGTGCCAGCAACCGACAGCGACAAGAGACCCAGTACTTC. The rearrangement links TRBV7-8 to TRBJ2-5, with D tentatively TRBD1 (5 bases). Deletions cut 7 bases from V and 2 bases from J, with 11 bases between. The CDR3 is made up of 13 amino acids. CDR1 SGHVS and CDR2 FQNEAQ come from the germline V gene.

The J gene is TRBJ2-2, the V gene TRBV10-3; weak D call: TRBD2 (5 bases). The CDR3 loop spans 15 amino acids. Trimming took 2 bases from V and 6 from J, leaving 13 bases between them. The germline gives CDR1 ENHRY, CDR2 SYGVKD. The CDR3 DNA sequence: TGTGCCATCAGTGAGGCCGGGGTGGTGGCCGGGGAGCTGTTTTTT. Amino acid sequence: CAISEAGVVAGELFF.

This chain connects TRBV9 to TRBJ1-1; tentative D call: TRBD1 (5 bases). The CDR3 is made up of 13 amino acids. Trimming shortened V by 3 bases and J by 5 bases, and 11 bases separated the two germline ends. Germline CDR1 reads SGDLS; CDR2 reads YYNGEE. CDR3 sequence: CASSAAGKTEAFF. The DNA of the CDR3 is TGTGCCAGCAGCGCGGCAGGGAAGACTGAAGCTTTCTTT.

The CDR3 DNA is TGTGCCAGCAGCTTAGGATCAGGGGGCGTCAGCTATGGCTACACCTTC. This gives the protein CASSLGSGGVSYGYTF. V gene TRBV11-2 combines with J gene TRBJ1-2; 8 bases align to TRBD1. CDR1 is SGHAT, CDR2 FQNNGV, per germline. V lost 1 base to trimming and J lost 4 bases; unmatched junction nucleotides: 8. The CDR3 extends over 16 amino acids.

V is TRBV11-2 and J is TRBJ1-3; the D is unclear. The CDR3 sequence is 16 residues long. V was cut by 0 bases and J by 0 bases, with 9 bases left in between. Looked up from germline, CDR1 is SGHAT and CDR2 is FQNNGV. The CDR3 nucleotides read TGTGCCAGCAGCTTAGAGGACGGGAGCTCTGGAAACACCATATATTTT. Translated: CASSLEDGSSGNTIYF.

This clone was seen more than once but under ten times. Other DNA sequences in this specimen translate into the identical CDR3. The chain combines TRBV12-3 or TRBV12-4 with TRBJ1-5; D ambiguous. The CDR3 totals 13 residues. Trimming left V 1 base short and J 4 bases short, with 5 bases between. The DNA for the CDR3 is TGTGCCAGCAGTTTAGGACAAAATCAGCCCCAGCATTTT. Translation: CASSLGQNQPQHF.